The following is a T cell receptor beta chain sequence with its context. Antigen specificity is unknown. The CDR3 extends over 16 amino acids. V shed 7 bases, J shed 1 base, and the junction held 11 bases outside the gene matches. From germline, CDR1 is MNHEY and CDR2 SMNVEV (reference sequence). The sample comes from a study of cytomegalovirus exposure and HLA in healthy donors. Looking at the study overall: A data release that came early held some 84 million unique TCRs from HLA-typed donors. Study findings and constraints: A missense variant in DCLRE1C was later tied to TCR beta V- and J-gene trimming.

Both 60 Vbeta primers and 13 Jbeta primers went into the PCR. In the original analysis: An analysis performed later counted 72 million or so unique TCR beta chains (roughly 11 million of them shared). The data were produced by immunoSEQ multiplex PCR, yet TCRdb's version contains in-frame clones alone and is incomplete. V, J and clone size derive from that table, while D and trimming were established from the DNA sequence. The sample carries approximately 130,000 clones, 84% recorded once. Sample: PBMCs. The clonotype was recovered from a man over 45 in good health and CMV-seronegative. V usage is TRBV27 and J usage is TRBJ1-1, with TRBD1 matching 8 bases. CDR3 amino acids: CASMSLTGVRNTEAFF. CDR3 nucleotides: TGTGCCAGCATGAGTTTGACAGGGGTTAGGAACACTGAAGCTTTCTTT.